The 5 T cell receptor beta chains given below trace back to one sample, sequenced in a study of vaccination and CD4 T cells after COVID-19. These TCRs are of unknown antigen specificity. An Oncomine TCR Beta short-read assay was used to sequence the DNA from cultured CD4+ T cells. Scientists extracted genomic DNA from CD4+ T cells grown in culture. TCRdb re-called the PCR reads through MiXCR, storing one row per CDR3 protein. The sample holds 8,500 to 14,000 distinct CDR3 sequences; around 30% are singletons and the top ten take 15% to 20%. Regarding treatment: roughly 11-day PBMC culture with coronavirus spike peptide pools or control peptides (ViraFEST assay). The collection of CD4+ T cells from the unexposed donor took place before the COVID-19 pandemic (2011-2018). Sequenced sample: CD4+ T cells from blood, cultured in vitro. These receptors were obtained from a human donor in good health.

This clonotype was seen a few times. This CDR3 reads CASSRTGTYEQYF. CDR3 DNA sequence: TGTGCCAGCAGTCGGACAGGGACGTACGAGCAGTACTTC. This chain connects TRBV6-2 or TRBV6-3 to TRBJ2-7; 8 bases line up with TRBD1. V was clipped by 5 bases and J by 4 bases; unmatched bases: 4. Germline-derived CDR1 and CDR2 are MNHEY and SVGEGT. CDR3 length: 13 amino acids.

The chain is built from TRBV27 and TRBJ2-7, with TRBD2 matching 7 bases. The CDR3 is 15 residues long. Germline V gene lookup returns CDR1 MNHEY and CDR2 SMNVEV (reference sequence). Germline trimming cut 1 base from V and 3 bases from J; bases unmatched to any gene: 6. The CDR3 DNA reads TGTGCCAGCAGTTTATTAGCTAGCGGAGACTACGAGCAGTACTTC. Translating it yields CASSLLASGDYEQYF.

The V and J genes are TRBV6-1 and TRBJ2-5; possibly TRBD1 for D (6 bases). Germline V gives CDR1 MNHNS, CDR2 SASEGT. This CDR3 has 15 residues. Between the trimmed V and J ends, which lost 10 bases and 4 bases, there was a span of 22 bases. This CDR3 reads CAIDEGQGLAETQYF. The DNA for the CDR3 is TGTGCCATCGACGAAGGGCAGGGGTTAGCAGAGACCCAGTACTTC.

This chain joins TRBV20-1 and TRBJ2-2, with a possible D match to TRBD2 (6 bases). V dropped 0 bases and J dropped 1 base, with 12 bases sitting between them. The CDR3 has 16 amino acids. CDR1 is DFQATT, CDR2 SNEGSKA, per germline (reference sequence). The CDR3, as DNA: TGCAGTGCTAGAGAAGCTGGGCGGGGGAACACCGGGGAGCTGTTTTTT. This gives the protein CSAREAGRGNTGELFF.

Within the sample, this clonotype is medium-sized (0.01 to 0.1%). This chain links TRBV11-2 with TRBJ1-2; the D gene is possibly TRBD1 (5 bases). Trimming left V 9 bases short and J 6 bases short, with 20 bases between. CDR3 length equals 14 residues. Germline V gene sequence: CDR1 SGHAT, CDR2 FQNNGV. The CDR3 loop reads CASGRDLLIDGYTF. In DNA form, the CDR3 reads TGTGCCAGTGGGAGGGACTTACTCATAGATGGCTACACCTTC.